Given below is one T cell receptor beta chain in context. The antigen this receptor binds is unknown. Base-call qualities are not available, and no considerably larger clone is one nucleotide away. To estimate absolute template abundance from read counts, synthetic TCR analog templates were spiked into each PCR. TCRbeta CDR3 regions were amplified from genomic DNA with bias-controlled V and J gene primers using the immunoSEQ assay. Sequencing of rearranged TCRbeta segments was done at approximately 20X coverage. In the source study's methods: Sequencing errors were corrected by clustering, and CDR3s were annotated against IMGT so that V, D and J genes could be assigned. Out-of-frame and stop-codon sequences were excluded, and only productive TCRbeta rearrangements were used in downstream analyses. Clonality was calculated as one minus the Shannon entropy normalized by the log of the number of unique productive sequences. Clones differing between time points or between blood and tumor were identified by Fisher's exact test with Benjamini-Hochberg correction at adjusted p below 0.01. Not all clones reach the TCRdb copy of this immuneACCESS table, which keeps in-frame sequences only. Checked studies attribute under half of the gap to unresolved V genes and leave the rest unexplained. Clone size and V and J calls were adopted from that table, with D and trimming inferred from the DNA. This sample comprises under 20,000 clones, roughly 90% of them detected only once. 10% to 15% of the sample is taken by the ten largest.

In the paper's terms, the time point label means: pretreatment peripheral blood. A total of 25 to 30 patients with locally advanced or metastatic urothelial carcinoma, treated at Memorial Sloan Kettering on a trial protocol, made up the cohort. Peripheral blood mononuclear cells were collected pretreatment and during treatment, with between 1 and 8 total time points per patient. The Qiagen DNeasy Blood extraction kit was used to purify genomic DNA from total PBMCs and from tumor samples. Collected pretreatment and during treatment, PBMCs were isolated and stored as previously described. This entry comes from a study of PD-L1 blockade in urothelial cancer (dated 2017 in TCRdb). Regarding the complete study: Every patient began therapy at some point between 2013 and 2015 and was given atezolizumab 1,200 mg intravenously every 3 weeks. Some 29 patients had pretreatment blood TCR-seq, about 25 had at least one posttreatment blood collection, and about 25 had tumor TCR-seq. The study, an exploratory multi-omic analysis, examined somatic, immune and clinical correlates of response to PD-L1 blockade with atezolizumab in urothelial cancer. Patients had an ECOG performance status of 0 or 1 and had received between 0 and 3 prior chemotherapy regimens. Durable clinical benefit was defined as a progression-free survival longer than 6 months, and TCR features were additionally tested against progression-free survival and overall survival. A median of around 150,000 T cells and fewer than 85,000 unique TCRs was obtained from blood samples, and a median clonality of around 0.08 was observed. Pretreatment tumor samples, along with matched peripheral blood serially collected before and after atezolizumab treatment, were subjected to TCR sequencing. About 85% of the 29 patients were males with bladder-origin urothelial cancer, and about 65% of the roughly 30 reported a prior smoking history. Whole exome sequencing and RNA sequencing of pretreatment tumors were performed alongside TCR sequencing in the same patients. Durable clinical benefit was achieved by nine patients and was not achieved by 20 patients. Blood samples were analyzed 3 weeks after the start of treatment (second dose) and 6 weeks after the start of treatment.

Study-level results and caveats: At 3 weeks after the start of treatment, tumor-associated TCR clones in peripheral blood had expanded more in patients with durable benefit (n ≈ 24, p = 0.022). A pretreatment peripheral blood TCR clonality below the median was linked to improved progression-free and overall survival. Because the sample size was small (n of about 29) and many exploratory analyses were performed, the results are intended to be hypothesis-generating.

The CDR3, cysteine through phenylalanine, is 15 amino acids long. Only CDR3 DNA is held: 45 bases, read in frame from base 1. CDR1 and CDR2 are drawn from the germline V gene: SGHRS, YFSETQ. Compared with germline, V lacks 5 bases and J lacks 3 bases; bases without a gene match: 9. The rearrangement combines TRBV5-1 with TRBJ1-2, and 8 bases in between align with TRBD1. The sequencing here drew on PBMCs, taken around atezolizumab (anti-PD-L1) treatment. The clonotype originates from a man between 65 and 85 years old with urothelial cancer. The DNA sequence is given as TGCGCCAGCAGATTCGGACAGGGAAACCACTATGGCTACACCTTC. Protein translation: CASRFGQGNHYGYTF.